The 30 T cell receptor beta chains below all came from one sample that was sequenced in a study of CD8 T cells in ankylosing spondylitis. TCRdb reprocessed the 5' RACE reads via MiXCR and lists one record per CDR3 protein. The sample has some 54,000 distinct CDR3 sequences; approximately 7.4% are singletons. Sequencing used blood, either unsorted or a sorted T cell fraction (not recorded which). Receptors originate from a female donor with ankylosing spondylitis or in good health (not recorded which).

This clonotype was detected many times. The chain is built from TRBV11-1 and TRBJ1-2; TRBD1 aligns across 10 bases. The CDR3 runs 15 residues. Germline V gene data show CDR1 as SGHAT and CDR2 as FQDESV (reference sequence). V gave up 0 bases and J gave up 7 bases; unmatched junction bases: 5. CDR3 amino acids: CASSLAGQGIGGYTF. CDR3 DNA: TGTGCCAGCAGCTTAGCGGGACAGGGGATAGGTGGCTACACCTTC.

This clonotype was counted many times. The chain recombines TRBV5-1 with TRBJ1-5; 7 bases match TRBD1. The ends lost 4 bases at V and 7 bases at J; junction bases unmatched: 8. The CDR3 totals 14 residues. Germline V gene lookup returns CDR1 SGHRS and CDR2 YFSETQ. The CDR3 sequence is CASSPTTGRQPQHF. The CDR3 DNA sequence: TGCGCCAGCAGCCCTACGACAGGGAGACAGCCCCAGCATTTT.

At least ten counts were recorded for this clonotype. The CDR3 coding sequence is TGTGCCAGCAGTTTAGCCGGGACAGCTCAAGGCATTTATGGCTACACCTTC. Protein sequence: CASSLAGTAQGIYGYTF. The chain recombines TRBV27 with TRBJ1-2; TRBD1 matches 7 bases. The CDR3 contains 17 residues. V shed 2 bases, J shed 5 bases, and the junction held 14 bases outside the gene matches. From germline, CDR1 is MNHEY and CDR2 SMNVEV (reference sequence).

This clonotype was seen many times. This CDR3 is CASRRQGLAKNIQYF. CDR3 DNA sequence: TGTGCCAGCAGGAGACAGGGGCTAGCCAAAAACATTCAGTACTTC. The V gene is TRBV12-3 or TRBV12-4, the J gene TRBJ2-4, with 8 positions matching TRBD1. The CDR3 spans 15 residues. J gave up 0 bases and V 6 bases, and 4 bases lay outside the gene matches.

This clonotype was recorded at least ten times. The chain employs TRBV6-2 or TRBV6-3 and TRBJ1-1; TRBD1 matches 9 bases. J lost 6 bases, V lost 2 bases, and 4 bases had no gene match. Germline V lookup: CDR1 MNHEY, CDR2 SVGEGT. The CDR3 has 14 amino acids. The CDR3 bases are TGTGCCAGCAGTTACCGGGACAGGGTACCTGAAGCTTTCTTT. The encoded protein is CASSYRDRVPEAFF.

At least ten counts were recorded for this clonotype. The V gene is TRBV12-3 or TRBV12-4, the J gene TRBJ2-7, with 12 bases matching TRBD2. CDR3 length: 15 amino acids. The junction had 8 bases not matched to a gene; V was cut back by 6 bases and J by 5 bases. The CDR3 here is CASSPLAGGINEQYF. The CDR3 DNA follows: TGTGCCAGCAGCCCCCTAGCGGGGGGGATCAACGAGCAGTACTTC.

This clonotype was observed at least ten times. V and J are TRBV3-1 and TRBJ2-7, with D tentatively TRBD1 (6 bases). This CDR3 comprises 14 residues. Per the germline V gene, CDR1 is LGHDT and CDR2 is YNNKEL (reference sequence). Trimming left V 0 bases short and J 7 bases short, with 13 bases between. CDR3 sequence: CASSQDAGAREQYF. In DNA, the CDR3 is TGTGCCAGCAGCCAAGATGCAGGGGCGAGGGAGCAGTACTTC.

This clonotype was observed at least ten times. This chain links TRBV12-3 or TRBV12-4 with TRBJ1-5; 9 bases are shared with TRBD1. J was trimmed by 5 bases and V by 3 bases; bases with no gene match: 8. The CDR3 runs 16 residues. This CDR3 reads CASSFPRQGVYQPQHF. DNA of the CDR3: TGTGCCAGCAGTTTCCCCCGACAGGGGGTTTATCAGCCCCAGCATTTT.

This clonotype was seen repeatedly, ten times or more. This sequence joins TRBV20-1 and TRBJ1-2; possible D gene TRBD1, 5 bases. V lost 1 base to trimming and J lost 4 bases, with 13 bases between them. Germline loops: CDR1 DFQATT, CDR2 SNEGSKA (reference sequence). There are 14 residues in the CDR3. The CDR3, as DNA: TGCAGTGCTAGAGCTGGGACCGCCGCCTATGGCTACACCTTC. Amino acids: CSARAGTAAYGYTF.

This clonotype occurred many times. The chain joins TRBV28 to TRBJ1-5, with TRBD1 matching over 9 bases. Per the germline V gene, CDR1 is MDHEN and CDR2 is SYDVKM. Trimming took 5 bases from V and 6 from J; bases not matched to a gene: 11. The CDR3 runs to 16 residues. CDR3 DNA: TGTGCCAGCAGTCCCCAATCCGGGACAGGGCCTCAGCCCCAGCATTTT. This gives the protein CASSPQSGTGPQPQHF. Complete variable domain (other parts from reference TRBV28 and TRBJ1-5): DVKVTQSSRYLVKRTGEKVFLECVQDMDHENMFWYRQDPGLGLRLIYFSYDVKMKEKGDIPEGYSVSREKKERFSLILESASTNQTSMYLCASSPQSGTGPQPQHFGDGTRLSIL.

This clonotype was detected only a few times. V usage is TRBV12-3 or TRBV12-4 and J usage is TRBJ2-2, with 7 nucleotides matching TRBD1. The CDR3 is 14 amino acids. V shed 3 bases and J 6 bases; nucleotides not matched to a gene: 4. CDR3 amino acids: CASSFGQVAGELFF. The CDR3 DNA reads as TGTGCCAGCAGTTTCGGACAGGTCGCCGGGGAGCTGTTTTTT.

This clonotype occurred many times. The rearrangement uses TRBV7-8 and TRBJ1-2; D possibly corresponds to TRBD1 (5 bases). V was cut by 5 bases and J by 3 bases, with 16 bases left in between. This CDR3 spans 15 amino acids. CDR1 is SGHVS and CDR2 is FQNEAQ in the germline V gene. The CDR3 nucleotides read TGTGCCAGCAGCCGATCCCCCGGGGGAGACTATGGCTACACCTTC. Translating gives CASSRSPGGDYGYTF.

This clonotype has ten or more counts. The chain carries TRBV5-5 and TRBJ2-5; either TRBD1 or TRBD2 may fit D (5 bases each). There are 15 residues in the CDR3. Per the germline V gene, CDR1 is SGHKS and CDR2 is YYEKEE (reference sequence). V lost 4 bases and J 4 bases, leaving 17 bases between the germline ends. CDR3: CASSDPGTLRETQYF. CDR3 nucleotide sequence: TGTGCCAGCAGCGACCCCGGGACCCTCCGAGAGACCCAGTACTTC.

This clonotype appeared many times. The rearrangement uses TRBV2 and TRBJ2-2; no firm D call. The germline gives CDR1 SNHLY, CDR2 FYNNEI. Trimming took off 6 bases at V and 0 bases at J, with 11 bases between the two ends. This CDR3 has 15 residues. CDR3 nucleotide sequence: TGTGCCAGCAGGTTGATAAACCCGAACACCGGGGAGCTGTTTTTT. Its translation is CASRLINPNTGELFF.

This clonotype showed up many times. This chain links TRBV28 with TRBJ1-3; TRBD1 might be the D (5 bases). Germline values: CDR1 MDHEN, CDR2 SYDVKM. This CDR3 spans 20 amino acids. Between the trimmed V and J ends, which lost 2 bases and 0 bases, there was a span of 23 bases. The CDR3 coding sequence is TGTGCCAGCAGTTTACCCCGAGGACCCAGGGTCACAAACTCTGGAAACACCATATATTTT. As protein: CASSLPRGPRVTNSGNTIYF.

This clonotype was seen a handful of times. Lacking the conserved final phenylalanine or tryptophan, this CDR3 likely reflects a read error. Because the CDR3's place on the DNA is in doubt, the DNA is left out and the CDR3 is given as listed by TCRdb. This rearrangement joins TRBV29-1 to TRBJ1-2. Germline V gives CDR1 SQVTM, CDR2 ANQGSEA. Including both end residues, the CDR3 is 10 amino acids long. The CDR3: CSVPPDVGTL.

The chain employs TRBV20-1 and TRBJ1-5; D gene uncertain. Germline lookup yields CDR1 DFQATT and CDR2 SNEGSKA (reference sequence). The V and J ends lost 3 bases and 0 bases respectively, with 9 bases between them. The CDR3 sequence is 14 residues long. CDR3 coding DNA: TGCAGTGCTAGTAAACAAGTTAGCAATCAGCCCCAGCATTTT. As protein: CSASKQVSNQPQHF.

V and J are TRBV18 and TRBJ1-5; a possible D gene is TRBD1 (5 bases). The CDR3 loop spans 14 amino acids. CDR1 and CDR2 from the germline V gene are KGHSH and LQKENI. Trimming removed 3 bases at V and 7 bases at J, with 13 bases between. The chain's CDR3 is CASSPSDTYQPQHF. In DNA, the CDR3 is TGTGCCAGCTCACCCTCGGACACATACCAGCCCCAGCATTTT. The full variable domain, in which reference TRBV18 and TRBJ1-5 provide the parts outside the CDR3, is NAGVMQNPRHLVRRRGQEARLRCSPMKGHSHVYWYRQLPEEGLKFMVYLQKENIIDESGMPKERFSAEFPKEGPSILRIQQVVRGDSAAYFCASSPSDTYQPQHFGDGTRLSIL.

This clonotype came up many times. The chain employs TRBV12-3 or TRBV12-4 and TRBJ2-3; unclear D gene. The CDR3 totals 16 residues. V lost 6 bases and J lost 4, with 20 bases in between. CDR3 loop: CASSESRSTAPDTQYF. CDR3 coding DNA: TGTGCCAGCAGCGAGTCCAGGTCGACGGCCCCAGATACGCAGTATTTT.

The chain combines TRBV10-3 with TRBJ1-5, with D unresolved. V lost 0 bases and J 9 bases, leaving 15 bases between the germline ends. This CDR3 is 15 amino acids long. In germline, CDR1 is ENHRY, CDR2 SYGVKD. The CDR3, as DNA: TGTGCCATCAGTGAGTCGAAGTCAGCCCTCCGGCCCCAGCATTTT. This gives the protein CAISESKSALRPQHF.

This clonotype was seen only a few times. This chain joins TRBV7-9 and TRBJ2-1; D gene ambiguous. In germline, CDR1 is SEHNR, CDR2 FQNEAQ (reference sequence). Trimming pared 4 bases from V and 4 bases from J, leaving 8 bases between. The CDR3 is made up of 13 amino acids. CDR3 amino acids: CASSSGRYNEQFF. The CDR3 nucleotides read TGTGCCAGCAGCTCAGGACGGTACAATGAGCAGTTCTTC. Complete variable domain (other parts from reference TRBV7-9 and TRBJ2-1): DTGVSQNPRHKITKRGQNVTFRCDPISEHNRLYWYRQTLGQGPEFLTYFQNEAQLEKSRLLSDRFSAERPKGSFSTLEIQRTEQGDSAMYLCASSSGRYNEQFFGPGTRLTVL.

This clonotype was seen only a few times. V is TRBV3-1 and J is TRBJ1-4; D might be TRBD1 (5 bases). CDR3 length: 20 residues. Germline lookup yields CDR1 LGHDT and CDR2 YNNKEL (reference sequence). With 0 bases removed from V and 0 bases from J, the gap between germline ends came to 20 bases. In DNA, the CDR3 is TGTGCCAGCAGCCAAGATCATCCCGGCAGGGCGGGGGCAACTAATGAAAAACTGTTTTTT. This translates into CASSQDHPGRAGATNEKLFF.

There are many counts of this clonotype. This sequence joins TRBV20-1 and TRBJ1-5, with 8 bases identical to TRBD1. This CDR3 is 18 amino acids long. V shed 0 bases, J shed 1 base, and the junction held 11 bases outside the gene matches. Germline V gene sequence: CDR1 DFQATT, CDR2 SNEGSKA (reference sequence). The CDR3 loop is CSARDSATGDASNQPQHF. The CDR3 DNA reads TGCAGTGCTAGAGATTCTGCGACAGGGGATGCGAGCAATCAGCCCCAGCATTTT.

This clonotype was seen repeatedly, ten times or more. The chain carries TRBV6-1 and TRBJ2-5; 10 nucleotides line up with TRBD2. With 5 bases clipped from V and 7 bases from J, the junction kept 13 bases outside the gene matches. The CDR3 is 16 residues long. The germline V gene encodes CDR1 MNHNS and CDR2 SASEGT. The CDR3 region is CASSQLSGGAGGTQYF. The CDR3 region has the DNA TGTGCCAGCAGTCAACTAAGCGGGGGGGCTGGTGGGACCCAGTACTTC.

At least ten counts were recorded for this clonotype. This chain links TRBV29-1 with TRBJ2-5; the match to TRBD1 covers 8 bases. Germline values: CDR1 SQVTM, CDR2 ANQGSEA. Germline trimming cut 3 bases from V and 4 bases from J; bases unmatched to any gene: 31. This CDR3 comprises 22 residues. For the CDR3, the DNA is TGCAGCGTTGAGGGAGCCCTAACTGACAGGGGCTGGGTCCCCCAACAATCAGAGACCCAGTACTTC. Translation: CSVEGALTDRGWVPQQSETQYF.

This clonotype came up many times. The chain joins TRBV29-1 to TRBJ2-3; D may match TRBD1 or TRBD2 (5 bases each). The V end lost 4 bases, the J end lost 14 bases, and 25 bases lay between the germline ends. This CDR3 has 14 residues. Per the germline V gene, CDR1 is SQVTM and CDR2 is ANQGSEA. Here the CDR3 reads CSVVFGTTLSQRYF. The CDR3 DNA is TGCAGCGTTGTGTTCGGGACCACCTTGAGCCAGCGGTATTTT.

This clonotype has ten or more counts. The V call is TRBV19, the J call TRBJ1-1; 7 bases match TRBD1. Looked up from germline, CDR1 is LNHDA and CDR2 is SQIVND (reference sequence). The junction had 5 bases not matched to a gene; V was cut back by 4 bases and J by 3 bases. The CDR3 runs 14 residues. CDR3 residues: CASSRTGLYTEAFF. In nucleotides, the CDR3 is TGTGCCAGTAGTAGGACAGGACTTTACACTGAAGCTTTCTTT.

This clonotype was counted many times. The chain links TRBV7-2 to TRBJ1-5; 8 bases line up with TRBD1. The CDR3 runs to 18 residues. Germline lookup yields CDR1 SGHTA and CDR2 FQGNSA. The V segment lost 1 base and the J segment 0 bases; nucleotides outside the gene matches: 8. The chain's CDR3 is CASSLGRGPNYSNQPQHF. The CDR3 nucleotides read TGTGCCAGCAGCTTAGGCAGGGGGCCGAACTATAGCAATCAGCCCCAGCATTTT.

The rearrangement links TRBV27 to TRBJ1-4; 11 nucleotides agree with TRBD1. CDR1 and CDR2 from the germline V gene are MNHEY and SMNVEV (reference sequence). J lost 7 bases, V lost 2 bases, and 3 bases had no gene match. The CDR3 covers 15 residues. The CDR3 spells CASSLLGTGGEKLFF. In nucleotides, the CDR3 is TGTGCCAGCAGTTTACTCGGGACAGGGGGTGAAAAACTGTTTTTT.

This clonotype was counted many times. The chain links TRBV3-1 to TRBJ2-5, with 9 bases that match TRBD1. From germline, CDR1 is LGHDT and CDR2 YNNKEL (reference sequence). Unmatched junction bases numbered 9, after V lost 5 bases and J lost 5 bases. The CDR3 totals 15 residues. The DNA for the CDR3 is TGTGCCAGCAGCTTTCCGGGACAGGGTGTTGAGACCCAGTACTTC. The encoded protein is CASSFPGQGVETQYF.